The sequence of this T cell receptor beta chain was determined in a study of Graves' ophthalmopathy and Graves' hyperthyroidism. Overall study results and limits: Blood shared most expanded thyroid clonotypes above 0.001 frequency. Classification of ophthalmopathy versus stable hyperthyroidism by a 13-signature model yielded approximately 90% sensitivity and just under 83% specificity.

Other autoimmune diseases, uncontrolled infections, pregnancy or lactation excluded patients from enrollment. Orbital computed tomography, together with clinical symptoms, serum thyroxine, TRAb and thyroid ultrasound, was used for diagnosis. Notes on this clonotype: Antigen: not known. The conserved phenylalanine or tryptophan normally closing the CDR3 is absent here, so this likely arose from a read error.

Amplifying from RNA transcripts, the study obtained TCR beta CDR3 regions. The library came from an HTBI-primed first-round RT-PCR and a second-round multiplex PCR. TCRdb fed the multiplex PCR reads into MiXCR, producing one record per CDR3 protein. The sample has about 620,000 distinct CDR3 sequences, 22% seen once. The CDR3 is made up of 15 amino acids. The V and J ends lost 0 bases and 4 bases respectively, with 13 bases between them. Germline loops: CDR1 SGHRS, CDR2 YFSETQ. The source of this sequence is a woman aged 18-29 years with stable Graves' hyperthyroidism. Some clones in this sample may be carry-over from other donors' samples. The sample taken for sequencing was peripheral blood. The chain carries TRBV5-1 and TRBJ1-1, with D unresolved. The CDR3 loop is CASSLVSGRGTEAFL. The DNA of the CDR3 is TGCGCCAGCAGCTTGGTATCGGGGAGAGGCACTGAAGCTTTCCTT.